The following is a TCR beta chain sequence with its context. Its specificity is unknown. The CDR3 runs 15 residues. The sample comes from a study of T-cell memory formation after mild COVID-19. Study-wide background: TCR clusters largely stayed donor specific. Study results and limitations: Unconfirmed was the SARS-CoV-2 specificity of second-wave clones that peaked on day 37.

TCR alpha and TCR beta cDNA libraries carrying sample barcodes and UMIs came from 5'RACE with constant-segment primers. TCRdb reprocessed the 5' RACE reads with MiXCR, giving one entry per CDR3 protein. The profile shows 170,000 or so distinct CDR3 sequences, about a fifth of them singletons. Sequencing used PBMCs or a T cell subset sorted from them (not recorded which). The receptor's source is an adult woman who had mild COVID-19 (a few samples of this study predate the infection). Cell type and time point are not known. The V call is TRBV21-1, the J call TRBJ2-3; the table's D gene call, TRBD2, was not cross checked with the DNA. TRBV21-1 is tagged as a pseudogene. The DNA for the CDR3 is TGTGCCAGCAGCACAACCGGGGCCCGTACAGATACGCAGTATTTT. Encoded protein: CASSTTGARTDTQYF.